This TCR beta chain was identified during a study of T cell repertoires in cytomegalovirus infection. Study summary: Public TCR beta signatures marked donors with CMV infection and the matching HLA.

Study-level findings and limits: Identification of carriers of CMV plus the relevant HLA was performed using cumulative public TCR beta family frequency. The study found HLA-C-restricted CMV-specific TCR beta clonotypes dominating the ex vivo response.

Of note for this clonotype: Its antigen is not known.

This CDR3 is 14 amino acids long. The ends lost 8 bases at V and 5 bases at J; junction bases unmatched: 9. CDR1 is SNHLY and CDR2 is FYNNEI in the germline V gene. Each CDR3 protein is one row after TCRdb ran MiXCR on the reads. The table has hundreds of thousands of distinct CDR3 sequences, under 40% seen once. The sequenced sample was PBMCs. The chain joins TRBV2 to TRBJ2-5; 9 bases fit TRBD1. This clonotype was sampled from a human donor in good health (CMV status not recorded). Some clones in this sample may be carry-over from other donors' samples. CDR3 bases: TGTGCCAGCCAAAAAAAGACAGGGGGGGAGACCCAGTACTTC. Protein sequence: CASQKKTGGETQYF.